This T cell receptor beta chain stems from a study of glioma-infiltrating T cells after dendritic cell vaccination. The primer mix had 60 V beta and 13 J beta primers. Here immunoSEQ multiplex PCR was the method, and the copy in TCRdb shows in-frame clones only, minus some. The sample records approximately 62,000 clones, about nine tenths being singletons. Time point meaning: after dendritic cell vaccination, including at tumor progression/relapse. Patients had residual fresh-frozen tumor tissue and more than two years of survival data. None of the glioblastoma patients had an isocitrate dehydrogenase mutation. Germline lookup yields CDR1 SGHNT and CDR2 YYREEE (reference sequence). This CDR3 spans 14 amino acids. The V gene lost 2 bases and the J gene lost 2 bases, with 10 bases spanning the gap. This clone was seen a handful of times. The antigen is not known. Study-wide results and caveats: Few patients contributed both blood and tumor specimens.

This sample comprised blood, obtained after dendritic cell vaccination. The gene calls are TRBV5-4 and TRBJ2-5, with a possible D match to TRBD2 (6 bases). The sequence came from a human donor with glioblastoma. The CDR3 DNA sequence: TGTGCCAGCAGCTTCGGGGGTACTCAAGAGACCCAGTACTTC. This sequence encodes CASSFGGTQETQYF.